The rows below give T cell receptor beta chains drawn from one sample of a study of beta chain features in type 1 diabetes. Sequencing was performed with immunoSEQ multiplex PCR; in TCRdb, only in-frame clones are kept and a portion is missing. The sample consists of about 40,000 clones, around 45% of them appearing once. Sequenced input: central memory CD4+ T cells from blood. The receptors shown here come from a young woman in good health. CDR3s include the opening cysteine and the closing phenylalanine or tryptophan. D genes are given only for firm matches. Only some rows state a clone size, as once, few, many or a class for expanded clones.

D | J | size | V | CDR3 | DNA
TRBD1 | TRBJ2-5 | NA | TRBV5-1 | CASSRGTGALQETQYF | TGCGCCAGCAGCCGCGGGACAGGAGCTCTCCAAGAGACCCAGTACTTC
NA | TRBJ2-3 | NA | TRBV10-3 | CAISNREVADTQYF | TGTGCCATCAGTAACAGGGAAGTTGCAGATACGCAGTATTTT
TRBD2 | TRBJ2-5 | few | TRBV5-1 | CASSLAGLGQETQYF | TGCGCCAGCAGCTTGGCGGGACTAGGGCAAGAGACCCAGTACTTC
TRBD1 | TRBJ1-2 | few | TRBV19 | CASSSGQLNYGYTF | TGTGCCAGTAGTTCGGGACAGCTGAACTATGGCTACACCTTC
NA | TRBJ1-5 | NA | TRBV19 | CASSIVRGGPQRRQPQHF | TGTGCCAGTAGTATAGTTCGCGGTGGCCCCCAAAGGCGTCAGCCCCAGCATTTT
TRBD1 | TRBJ1-1 | NA | TRBV6-1 | CASSLDRADAEAFF | TGTGCCAGCAGTCTAGACAGGGCGGATGCTGAAGCTTTCTTT
NA | TRBJ2-2 | NA | TRBV18 | CASSPPTNTGELFF | TGTGCCAGCTCACCACCCACTAACACCGGGGAGCTGTTTTTT
TRBD1 | TRBJ2-4 | NA | TRBV29-1 | CSVVVQGELLAKNIQYF | TGCAGCGTTGTAGTGCAGGGGGAATTACTAGCCAAAAACATTCAGTACTTC
TRBD1 | TRBJ1-4 | few | TRBV5-1 | CASSLQGFTNEKLFF | TGCGCCAGCAGCTTACAGGGGTTCACTAATGAAAAACTGTTTTTT
NA | TRBJ1-5 | few | TRBV6-5 | CASSLDTGDQPQHF | TGTGCCAGCAGTTTGGACACGGGCGATCAGCCCCAGCATTTT
NA | TRBJ1-2 | NA | TRBV5-1 | CASSLDEGTSDGYTF | TGCGCCAGCAGCTTGGATGAGGGGACTAGCGATGGCTACACCTTC
NA | TRBJ1-6 | NA | TRBV9 | CASNQYLEAPLHF | TGTGCCAGCAACCAGTACTTGGAGGCACCCCTCCACTTT
NA | TRBJ2-7 | NA | TRBV5-1 | CASSLEQGFYEQYF | TGTGCCAGCAGCTTGGAGCAGGGTTTCTACGAGCAGTACTTC
NA | TRBJ1-5 | NA | TRBV2 | CASESGNQPQHF | TGTGCCAGCGAATCAGGGAATCAGCCCCAGCATTTT
NA | TRBJ2-1 | NA | TRBV30 | CAWSVRRGVSYNEQFF | TGTGCCTGGAGTGTTCGACGGGGAGTCTCCTACAATGAGCAGTTCTTC
NA | TRBJ2-5 | NA | TRBV5-6 | CASSLDRLLQETQYF | TGTGCCAGCAGCTTGGACAGGTTACTCCAAGAGACCCAGTACTTC
NA | TRBJ1-3 | few | TRBV2 | CASSVDPTGSGNTIYF | TGTGCCAGCAGTGTAGATCCGACAGGCTCTGGAAACACCATATATTTT
NA | TRBJ1-4 | NA | TRBV6-5 | CASSYSVRGPNEKLFF | TGTGCCAGCAGTTACTCGGTCAGGGGCCCTAATGAAAAACTGTTTTTT
TRBD2 | TRBJ2-1 | NA | TRBV2 | CASLRSSGSRDEQFF | TGTGCCAGCTTACGATCTAGCGGGAGTCGCGATGAGCAGTTCTTC
TRBD2 | TRBJ2-3 | NA | TRBV7-2 | CASSLVRPIAGGADTQYF | TGTGCCAGCAGCTTAGTCCGTCCTATAGCGGGAGGGGCAGATACGCAGTATTTT
TRBD2 | TRBJ2-1 | NA | TRBV14 | CASSALAGDFNEQFF | TGTGCCAGCAGCGCGCTAGCGGGCGATTTCAATGAGCAGTTCTTC
TRBD1 | TRBJ2-7 | NA | TRBV23-1 | CASSHRPQQGVHEQYF | TGCGCCAGCAGTCACCGCCCCCAACAGGGGGTCCACGAGCAGTACTTC
TRBD2 | TRBJ2-1 | NA | TRBV5-1 | CASSLDPAGGYNEQFF | TGCGCCAGCAGCTTGGATCCAGCGGGGGGGTACAATGAGCAGTTCTTC